These 11 T cell receptor beta chains came from one sample sequenced in a study of T cell responses to AZD1222 COVID-19 vaccine. The method was immunoSEQ multiplex PCR; TCRdb's version includes in-frame clones alone and lacks a portion of them. The sample shows about 170,000 clones, approximately 91% of them seen only once. The source was peripheral blood, collected on day 0 of AZD1222 vaccination. Source of these receptors: an adult in good health.

The chain recombines TRBV6-5 with TRBJ1-2; D is ambiguous. CDR3 size: 13 residues. Trimming removed 0 bases at V and 5 bases at J, with 7 bases between. Germline V gene sequence: CDR1 MNHEY, CDR2 SVGAGI. The CDR3 spells CASSYSVGYGYTF. CDR3 DNA: TGTGCCAGCAGTTACTCGGTCGGGTATGGCTACACCTTC.

This chain uses TRBV7-8 with TRBJ2-3, with D possibly being TRBD2 (6 bases). Trimming stripped 5 bases from V and 11 bases from J, with 14 bases between. Germline CDR1 SGHVS, CDR2 FQNEAQ. This CDR3 contains 12 residues. The DNA of the CDR3 is TGTGCCAGCAGCCAGGCGGGGTCCAGGCAGTATTTT. This gives the protein CASSQAGSRQYF.

Here the CDR3 DNA reads TGTGCCAGCAGCCCTAACCCTGAAGCTTTCTTT. This codes for CASSPNPEAFF. The gene calls are TRBV28 and TRBJ1-1; no reliable D call. Germline assignment: CDR1 MDHEN and CDR2 SYDVKM. Trimming took 6 bases from V and 6 from J, leaving 8 bases between them. This CDR3 region has 11 residues.

The CDR3: CASSYRGQVAEAFF. CDR3 DNA: TGTGCCAGCAGCTACAGGGGGCAAGTCGCTGAAGCTTTCTTT. The chain is built from TRBV7-2 and TRBJ1-1; 9 nucleotides line up with TRBD1. V dropped 4 bases and J dropped 6; count of bases not matched to a gene: 6. Germline V CDR1 and CDR2: SGHTA, FQGNSA. This CDR3 contains 14 residues.

The chain carries TRBV25-1 and TRBJ2-1; the D is unclear. The CDR3 contains 16 residues. CDR1 MGHDK and CDR2 SYGVNS come from the germline V gene. The V and J ends lost 4 bases and 5 bases respectively, with 18 bases between them. The CDR3 coding sequence is TGTGCCAGCAGTGTTCGGACCCCTTTCAACCACAATGAGCAGTTCTTC. This encodes CASSVRTPFNHNEQFF.

The chain has TRBV23-1 and TRBJ1-4; the D is unclear. TRBV23-1 is marked as an open reading frame, function uncertain. Trimming pared 7 bases from V and 8 bases from J, leaving 17 bases between. This CDR3 contains 14 residues. The CDR3 here is CASTPSLGREKLFF. DNA for the CDR3: TGCGCCAGCACACCATCGCTGGGCCGGGAAAAACTGTTTTTT.

V is TRBV7-9 and J is TRBJ1-1; a weak D match, TRBD1 (5 bases). V lost 5 bases and J lost 7, with 14 bases in between. The CDR3 is 13 amino acids. Germline V gene sequence: CDR1 SEHNR, CDR2 FQNEAQ (reference sequence). The CDR3 DNA reads as TGTGCCAGCAGCCGGCGGGACGGATTTGAAGCTTTCTTT. Encoded protein: CASSRRDGFEAFF.

The chain has TRBV5-1 and TRBJ1-1; D might be TRBD1 (5 bases). V shed 4 bases and J shed 1 base, with 14 bases lying between them. The CDR3 runs 15 residues. Germline CDR1 and CDR2: SGHRS and YFSETQ. The CDR3: CASSVERGSNTEAFF. CDR3 nucleotides: TGCGCCAGCAGCGTGGAGAGGGGTTCGAACACTGAAGCTTTCTTT.

The chain combines TRBV7-9 with TRBJ1-6; D gene uncertain. This CDR3 contains 15 residues. Germline CDR1 is SEHNR and CDR2 is FQNEAQ (reference sequence). V dropped 5 bases and J dropped 7 bases, with 15 bases sitting between them. Here the CDR3 reads CASSVDPARNSPLHF. CDR3 nucleotide sequence: TGTGCCAGCAGCGTAGACCCCGCACGGAATTCACCCCTCCACTTT.

The chain uses TRBV3-1 (or the pseudogene TRBV3-2) and TRBJ1-1; a weak D match, TRBD1 (5 bases). V was pared by 3 bases and J by 0 bases, with 8 bases between. This CDR3 has 14 amino acids. Germline V gene sequence: CDR1 LGHDT, CDR2 YNNKEL (reference sequence). This chain's CDR3 is CASSQGPVNTEAFF. For the CDR3, the DNA is TGTGCCAGCAGCCAGGGGCCCGTGAACACTGAAGCTTTCTTT.

The chain combines TRBV7-2 with TRBJ2-1; tentative D call: TRBD1 (6 bases). CDR1 SGHTA and CDR2 FQGNSA come from the germline V gene. This CDR3 is built from 15 residues. Deletions cut 4 bases from V and 2 bases from J, with 12 bases between. CDR3 residues: CASSSTGFPYNEQFF. CDR3 bases: TGTGCCAGCAGCTCGACAGGATTCCCCTACAATGAGCAGTTCTTC. Based on the CDR3 plus reference TRBV7-2 and TRBJ2-1, the full variable domain is GAGVSQSPSNKVTEKGKDVELRCDPISGHTALYWYRQSLGQGLEFLIYFQGNSAPDKSGLPSDRFSAERTGGSVSTLTIQRTQQEDSAVYLCASSSTGFPYNEQFFGPGTRLTVL.